The 11 T cell receptor beta chains given below trace back to one sample, sequenced in a study of Ad26.COV2.S vaccination and SARS-CoV-2 variants (TCRdb year 2021). The sample's treatment or condition label is to be understood as: about 20 received Ad26.COV2.S at low or high dose, single or two shots; several received placebo; per-sample allocation not given. For vaccine and placebo recipients, repertoires were sequenced using samples collected on day 63 after the first injection. Preparation of the library involved the immunoSEQ multiplex PCR assay. This is the immuneACCESS table as TCRdb keeps it, with only in-frame sequences that have V and J called. A part of the clones is gone; compared with another copy, unresolved V genes explain less than half, and the rest is unexplained. The sample table shows 350,000 to 500,000 clones, and roughly 90% are seen once. Around 3.6% of the sample belongs to the ten largest clones.

Sample: peripheral blood, taken in a trial of Ad26.COV2.S vaccine versus placebo. These receptors were collected from a person between 18 and 60 years old who received the Ad26.COV2.S COVID-19 vaccine or a placebo.

This rearrangement joins TRBV6-2 or TRBV6-3 to TRBJ2-7; no reliable D call. The V end lost 4 bases, the J end lost 4 bases, and 11 bases lay between the germline ends. Germline V CDR1 and CDR2: MNHEY, SVGEGT. The CDR3 has 13 residues. The CDR3 reads CASSSPGRYEQYF. As DNA, the CDR3 is TGTGCCAGCAGTTCTCCCGGAAGATACGAGCAGTACTTC.

The chain links TRBV20-1 to TRBJ2-1; tentative D call: TRBD2 (5 bases). Per the germline V gene, CDR1 is DFQATT and CDR2 is SNEGSKA (reference sequence). The CDR3 is 14 residues long. V was clipped by 3 bases and J by 6 bases, with 15 bases between them. The CDR3 spells CSASHQLGGNEQFF. DNA of the CDR3: TGCAGTGCTAGTCACCAGCTAGGAGGCAATGAGCAGTTCTTC.

This chain uses TRBV5-1 with TRBJ2-7; D call uncertain. Trimming removed 2 bases at V and 7 bases at J, with 7 bases between. The V gene's germline CDR1 is SGHRS and CDR2 YFSETQ. CDR3 length equals 11 residues. The CDR3 reads CASSLGAEQYF. The CDR3 DNA reads TGCGCCAGCAGCTTAGGTGCGGAGCAGTACTTC.

The V call is TRBV3-1 (or the pseudogene TRBV3-2), the J call TRBJ2-7; D is uncertain. This CDR3 has 13 residues. The germline CDR1 and CDR2 sequences are LGHDT and YNNKEL (reference sequence). The V end lost 3 bases, the J end lost 5 bases, and 11 bases lay between the germline ends. The CDR3 sequence is CASSQVIQDEQYF. DNA for the CDR3: TGTGCCAGCAGCCAGGTCATTCAAGACGAGCAGTACTTC.

The J gene is TRBJ2-5, the V gene TRBV30; 11 positions match TRBD2. The CDR3 length is 18 residues. Trimming took 0 bases from V and 1 from J; bases not matched to a gene: 10. Germline V gene data show CDR1 as GTSNPN and CDR2 as SVGIG (reference sequence). The CDR3 region is CAWSVGAVLAGGQETQYF. CDR3 nucleotides: TGTGCCTGGAGTGTAGGTGCCGTCCTAGCGGGGGGCCAAGAGACCCAGTACTTC.

Worth noting for this clone: Other nucleotide sequences in the sample specify the same CDR3. The rearrangement links TRBV12-3 or TRBV12-4 to TRBJ2-7, with 10 bases lining up with TRBD1. The CDR3 spans 13 residues. With 8 bases clipped from V and 4 bases from J, the junction kept 5 bases outside the gene matches. This chain's CDR3 is CASSWDRGYEQYF. The CDR3 region has the DNA TGTGCCAGCTCATGGGACAGGGGTTACGAGCAGTACTTC.

The chain links TRBV6-4 to TRBJ2-6, with D hard to call. Germline assignment: CDR1 MRHNA and CDR2 SNTAGT. Deletions cut 3 bases from V and 4 bases from J, with 7 bases between. This CDR3 has 14 residues. DNA for the CDR3: TGTGCCAGCAGTGAACAACAGGGGGCCAACGTCCTGACTTTC. Its translation is CASSEQQGANVLTF.

The CDR3 DNA is TGTGCCAGCAGCTTAACCGGAGTAATCCAAGAGACCCAGTACTTC. Protein sequence: CASSLTGVIQETQYF. This chain connects TRBV7-6 to TRBJ2-5; D unclear. The germline V gene has CDR1 SGHVS and CDR2 FNYEAQ. V shed 2 bases and J shed 1 base, with 11 bases lying between them. There are 15 residues in the CDR3.

The chain couples TRBV12-3 or TRBV12-4 to TRBJ1-1, with a tentative D call TRBD1 (5 bases). Between the trimmed V and J ends, which lost 3 bases and 1 base, there was a span of 6 bases. This CDR3 spans 13 amino acids. The CDR3 loop is CASSFGQNTEAFF. CDR3 DNA: TGTGCCAGCAGTTTCGGACAGAACACTGAAGCTTTCTTT.

This chain connects TRBV6-2 or TRBV6-3 to TRBJ1-1; D not resolved. The germline CDR1 and CDR2 sequences are MNHEY and SVGEGT. Trimming stripped 6 bases from V and 4 bases from J, with 12 bases between. The CDR3 totals 13 residues. The DNA for the CDR3 is TGTGCCAGCAGCCCCGGCATGCCCACTGAAGCTTTCTTT. It encodes CASSPGMPTEAFF.

The chain employs TRBV7-6 and TRBJ2-7, with TRBD2 matching 12 bases. The CDR3 totals 15 residues. V was clipped by 4 bases and J by 5 bases; unmatched bases: 6. Germline CDR1 SGHVS, CDR2 FNYEAQ. In nucleotides, the CDR3 is TGTGCCAGCAGCTCCAGGACTAGCGGGGCCCACGAGCAGTACTTC. It specifies CASSSRTSGAHEQYF.